The 26 T cell receptor beta chains below were found in one sample sequenced in a study of T cell responses to AZD1222 COVID-19 vaccine. Data came from immunoSEQ multiplex PCR; TCRdb stores just in-frame clones and leaves some out. This table holds 55,000 to 85,000 clones, over 80% found once. The sequences come from peripheral blood, collected on day 0 of AZD1222 vaccination. Receptor source: an adult in good health.

The chain employs TRBV19 and TRBJ1-5; 8 nucleotides line up with TRBD1. Germline values: CDR1 LNHDA, CDR2 SQIVND (reference sequence). The CDR3 sequence is 16 residues long. The V segment lost 4 bases and the J segment 3 bases; nucleotides outside the gene matches: 8. The CDR3 DNA follows: TGTGCCAGTAGTACCTACCGGGACAGGATCAATCAGCCCCAGCATTTT. It specifies CASSTYRDRINQPQHF.

The gene calls are TRBV6-5 and TRBJ1-6; 7 positions agree with TRBD1. Germline CDR1 MNHEY, CDR2 SVGAGI. V shed 5 bases and J 10 bases; nucleotides not matched to a gene: 11. The CDR3 has 15 amino acids. The CDR3 region has the DNA TGTGCCAGCAGTACCCGACAGGGACGGTACTCACCCCTCCACTTT. It specifies CASSTRQGRYSPLHF.

The chain couples TRBV27 to TRBJ2-1, with TRBD2 matching 13 bases. Germline lookup yields CDR1 MNHEY and CDR2 SMNVEV (reference sequence). Trimming removed 5 bases from V and 2 bases from J; junction bases left unmatched: 9. This CDR3 comprises 18 residues. The CDR3 bases are TGTGCCAGCAGTAAGCCGGGACTAGCGGGGAGGACCTACAATGAGCAGTTCTTC. Residues: CASSKPGLAGRTYNEQFF.

This chain links TRBV5-8 with TRBJ2-2, with D perhaps being TRBD1 or TRBD2 (5 bases each). This CDR3 has 15 residues. Germline CDR1 and CDR2: SGHTS and YDEGEE. With 4 bases removed from V and 4 bases from J, the gap between germline ends came to 14 bases. The CDR3 DNA sequence: TGTGCCAGCAGCCCCTTCGGGGCGGGCACCGGGGAGCTGTTTTTT. It codes for CASSPFGAGTGELFF.

A note on this clone: At one boundary the junction diverges from the germline segment, which might be a read error. The chain joins TRBV4-1 to TRBJ1-3, with TRBD1 as a possible D gene (5 bases). This CDR3 contains 15 residues. The germline gives CDR1 MGHRA, CDR2 YSYEKL. In nucleotides, the CDR3 is TGCGCCAGCAACCAACAGGAATTCTCTGGAAACACCATATATTTT. Amino acid sequence: CASNQQEFSGNTIYF.

The V gene is TRBV7-9, the J gene TRBJ2-1; the D gene could be TRBD1 or TRBD2 (5 bases each). The V gene lost 1 base and the J gene lost 7 bases, with 8 bases spanning the gap. Germline V gene lookup returns CDR1 SEHNR and CDR2 FQNEAQ (reference sequence). The CDR3 covers 13 residues. CDR3 DNA: TGTGCCAGCAGCTTAGTGGGGGTAAATGAGCAGTTCTTC. Its protein product is CASSLVGVNEQFF.

The J gene is TRBJ1-6, the V gene TRBV6-2 or TRBV6-3, with TRBD1 as a possible D gene (5 bases). V was trimmed by 5 bases and J by 11 bases, leaving 13 bases between them. The CDR3 is 13 residues long. Germline CDR1 reads MNHEY; CDR2 reads SVGEGT. Here the CDR3 DNA reads TGTGCCAGCAGTGACATAGGGGAAACACCCCTCCACTTT. Its translation: CASSDIGETPLHF.

This rearrangement joins TRBV7-6 to TRBJ2-2; 7 bases are a match to TRBD1. J was trimmed by 0 bases and V by 1 base; bases with no gene match: 11. This CDR3 spans 19 amino acids. Per germline, CDR1 SGHVS and CDR2 FNYEAQ. The CDR3 DNA sequence: TGTGCCAGCAGCTTAGGCGCGCAGGGGGTCTTCTCGAACACCGGGGAGCTGTTTTTT. This translates into CASSLGAQGVFSNTGELFF.

The J gene is TRBJ2-7, the V gene TRBV7-9; D is undetermined. Germline lookup yields CDR1 SEHNR and CDR2 FQNEAQ (reference sequence). V was shortened by 5 bases and J by 5 bases, with 7 bases between the two germline ends. CDR3 length: 11 amino acids. CDR3 region: CASSDEDEQYF. CDR3 DNA: TGTGCCAGCAGCGACGAGGACGAGCAGTACTTC.

V gene TRBV2 combines with J gene TRBJ2-6; 8 bases map to TRBD2. Germline loops: CDR1 SNHLY, CDR2 FYNNEI. Trimming removed 7 bases from V and 0 bases from J; junction bases left unmatched: 2. This CDR3 has 15 residues. CDR3 coding DNA: TGTGCCAGCAAGCGGGGGACCTCTGGGGCCAACGTCCTGACTTTC. Amino acids: CASKRGTSGANVLTF.

The rearrangement uses TRBV2 and TRBJ2-2; tentatively, D is TRBD1 or TRBD2 (5 bases each). Germline CDR1 is SNHLY and CDR2 is FYNNEI. Trimming removed 8 bases from V and 1 base from J, with 8 bases in between. CDR3 length: 13 amino acids. Here the CDR3 DNA reads TGTGCCAGCCCGAGGGGGAACACCGGGGAGCTGTTTTTT. Its protein product is CASPRGNTGELFF.

J is TRBJ2-2 and V is TRBV4-2, with D unresolved. The CDR3 runs to 14 residues. Deletions cut 0 bases from V and 6 bases from J, with 8 bases between. Germline V lookup: CDR1 LGHNA, CDR2 YNFKEQ. CDR3 coding DNA: TGTGCCAGCAGCCAAGATAGGGCAGCCGGGGAGCTGTTTTTT. Translated: CASSQDRAAGELFF.

The gene calls are TRBV5-4 and TRBJ1-6, with TRBD1 identical over 10 bases. CDR1 and CDR2 from the germline V gene are SGHNT and YYREEE (reference sequence). The CDR3 sequence is 14 residues long. The V gene end was trimmed by 3 bases and the J gene end by 10 bases; junction bases not matched to a gene: 4. This CDR3 is CASSSRDRGSPLHF. The CDR3 DNA sequence: TGTGCCAGCAGCTCCCGGGACAGGGGATCACCCCTCCACTTT.

V and J are TRBV3-1 (or the pseudogene TRBV3-2) and TRBJ1-2; 10 bases are a match to TRBD1. The length of the CDR3 is 14 residues. Germline loops: CDR1 LGHDT, CDR2 YNNKEL (reference sequence). With V trimmed by 3 bases and J by 7 bases, 5 bases remained unmatched. CDR3 nucleotide sequence: TGTGCCAGCAGCCACTCCCGGGACAGGGGTGGCTACACCTTC. Translation: CASSHSRDRGGYTF.

The gene calls are TRBV7-9 and TRBJ2-7; TRBD2 matches 7 bases. This CDR3 has 15 amino acids. Losses at the gene ends were 1 base for V and 0 bases for J; bases not matched to a gene: 3. CDR1 and CDR2 (germline): SEHNR, FQNEAQ (reference sequence). CDR3 DNA sequence: TGTGCCAGCAGCTTAGGCGGGGGTTTCTCCTACGAGCAGTACTTC. This codes for CASSLGGGFSYEQYF. Together with reference TRBV7-9 and TRBJ2-7, the CDR3 gives the full variable domain: DTGVSQNPRHKITKRGQNVTFRCDPISEHNRLYWYRQTLGQGPEFLTYFQNEAQLEKSRLLSDRFSAERPKGSFSTLEIQRTEQGDSAMYLCASSLGGGFSYEQYFGPGTRLTVT.

This chain uses TRBV6-5 with TRBJ1-1; D perhaps matches TRBD1 (6 bases). Trimming pared 7 bases from V and 11 bases from J, leaving 17 bases between. Germline V gene lookup returns CDR1 MNHEY and CDR2 SVGAGI. CDR3 size: 12 residues. CDR3 in amino acids: CASNQQGGMAFF. The CDR3, as DNA: TGTGCCAGCAACCAACAGGGTGGGATGGCTTTCTTT.

The V call is TRBV7-2, the J call TRBJ1-3; D unclear. This CDR3 has 14 amino acids. Germline CDR1 and CDR2: SGHTA and FQGNSA. V gave up 6 bases and J gave up 4 bases, with 13 bases separating them. Here the CDR3 reads CASRVGVSGNTIYF. In nucleotides, the CDR3 is TGTGCCAGCAGAGTTGGGGTATCCGGAAACACCATATATTTT.

The V and J genes are TRBV10-2 and TRBJ1-2, with D tentatively TRBD1 (6 bases). V was pared by 9 bases and J by 5 bases, with 19 bases between. The CDR3 is 14 residues long. Germline assignment: CDR1 WSHSY and CDR2 SAAADI. CDR3 nucleotide sequence: TGCGCCAGTAGGGGGTTCTCAGGGTTATATGGCTACACCTTC. Its translation: CASRGFSGLYGYTF.

The chain joins TRBV2 to TRBJ2-1; TRBD2 aligns across 8 bases. This CDR3 is built from 15 residues. CDR1 is SNHLY, CDR2 FYNNEI, per germline. The V gene end was trimmed by 4 bases and the J gene end by 8 bases; junction bases not matched to a gene: 10. This CDR3 is CASSVLPGGLDEQFF. The CDR3 region has the DNA TGTGCCAGCAGTGTGCTTCCGGGGGGGTTGGATGAGCAGTTCTTC.

This sequence joins TRBV19 and TRBJ1-6; D uncertain. The CDR3 contains 16 residues. Trimming stripped 7 bases from V and 6 bases from J, with 19 bases between. Germline V CDR1 and CDR2: LNHDA, SQIVND (reference sequence). The CDR3 reads CASTSSGGRPNSPLHF. The CDR3 region has the DNA TGTGCCAGTACTTCTTCGGGTGGCAGACCTAATTCACCCCTCCACTTT.

Sample share makes this clone medium-sized. V and J are TRBV10-2 and TRBJ2-5; the match to TRBD1 covers 7 bases. V gave up 6 bases and J gave up 2 bases; unmatched junction bases: 3. The V gene's germline CDR1 is WSHSY and CDR2 SAAADI. This CDR3 comprises 13 residues. CDR3 residues: CASSRDRQETQYF. The CDR3 DNA reads TGCGCCAGCAGCCGGGACAGACAAGAGACCCAGTACTTC.

The chain joins TRBV11-2 to TRBJ1-1, with D unclear. Looked up from germline, CDR1 is SGHAT and CDR2 is FQNNGV. This CDR3 has 13 amino acids. V was clipped by 5 bases and J by 1 base, with 8 bases between them. The CDR3 loop reads CASSTQQNTEAFF. CDR3 DNA sequence: TGTGCCAGCAGCACTCAACAGAACACTGAAGCTTTCTTT.

This sequence joins TRBV6-5 and TRBJ2-7; 7 bases line up with TRBD1. This CDR3 comprises 14 residues. V lost 0 bases to trimming and J lost 3 bases; unmatched junction nucleotides: 2. Germline CDR1 MNHEY, CDR2 SVGAGI. The CDR3 nucleotides are TGTGCCAGCAGTTACTCGAGGACAGGCTACGAGCAGTACTTC. Its protein is CASSYSRTGYEQYF.

The chain combines TRBV5-1 with TRBJ1-1, with D possibly TRBD1 on 5 matching bases. CDR3 length equals 15 residues. Per germline, CDR1 SGHRS and CDR2 YFSETQ. V lost 4 bases and J lost 4, with 17 bases in between. CDR3 coding DNA: TGCGCCAGCAGCCAGCAGGAGGGGCGCGCCACTGAAGCTTTCTTT. It translates to CASSQQEGRATEAFF.

This clone was observed a few times. This sequence joins TRBV5-1 and TRBJ1-2; D call uncertain. V lost 0 bases to trimming and J lost 6 bases, with 12 bases between them. Germline CDR1 reads SGHRS; CDR2 reads YFSETQ. This CDR3 has 14 residues. The CDR3 nucleotides are TGCGCCAGCAGCTTGGCCGCGGCGATAGATGGCTACACCTTC. Encoded protein: CASSLAAAIDGYTF.

This chain connects TRBV7-2 to TRBJ1-6; 7 bases match TRBD1. The CDR3 has 14 amino acids. With V trimmed by 5 bases and J by 6 bases, 4 bases remained unmatched. Germline V gene data show CDR1 as SGHTA and CDR2 as FQGNSA. Here the CDR3 DNA reads TGTGCCAGCAGCGCCCGACAGGGTAATTCACCCCTCCACTTT. Protein product: CASSARQGNSPLHF. Drawing the rest from reference TRBV7-2 and TRBJ1-6, the complete variable domain is GAGVSQSPSNKVTEKGKDVELRCDPISGHTALYWYRQSLGQGLEFLIYFQGNSAPDKSGLPSDRFSAERTGGSVSTLTIQRTQQEDSAVYLCASSARQGNSPLHFGNGTRLTVT.